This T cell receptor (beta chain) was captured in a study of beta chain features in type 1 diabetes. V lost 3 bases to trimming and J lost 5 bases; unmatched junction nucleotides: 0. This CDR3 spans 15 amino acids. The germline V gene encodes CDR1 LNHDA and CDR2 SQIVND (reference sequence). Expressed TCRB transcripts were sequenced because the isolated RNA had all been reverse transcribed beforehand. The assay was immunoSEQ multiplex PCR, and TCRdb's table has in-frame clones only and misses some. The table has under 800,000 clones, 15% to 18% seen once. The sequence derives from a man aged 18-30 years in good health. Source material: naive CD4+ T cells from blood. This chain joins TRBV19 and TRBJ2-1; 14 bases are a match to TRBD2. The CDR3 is CASSMGLAGDNEQFF. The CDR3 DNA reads TGTGCCAGTAGTATGGGACTAGCGGGAGACAATGAGCAGTTCTTC.